Reported below is one T cell receptor beta chain. Its target is not known. The junction differs from germline at one of its ends, possibly a read error. This entry belongs to a study of CD8 T cells in Susac syndrome. CDR3 length: 11 amino acids. Germline CDR1 DFQATT, CDR2 SNEGSKA (reference sequence). Reverse transcription of roughly 0.45 to 1 ug RNA used random hexamers. Amplification of the TCR beta CDR3 was carried out by immunoSEQ multiplex PCR, which spanned a total of 54 Vbeta and 13 Jbeta segments. A single record per CDR3 protein comes from TCRdb applying MiXCR to the immunoSEQ multiplex PCR reads. There are approximately 190,000 distinct CDR3 sequences in the sample; 85% to 95% occur only once, and approximately 0.15% lies in the top ten. The study sequenced TCR beta in blood CD8+ and CD4+ T cells. Negative isolation yielded CD4+ and CD8+ T cells, and FACS enriched TEMRA cells. Study results and caveats: Across the total CD8+ repertoires, under 20 Susac-specific public clones were detected, and across the CD8+ TEMRA repertoires, four or five such clones were detected.

The sample was CD8+ T cells from PBMCs. The V and J genes are TRBV20-1 and TRBJ2-7; tentatively, D is TRBD2 (5 bases). The source is a human donor with Susac syndrome. The CDR3 is CSARDLTGFIF. CDR3 DNA: TGCAGTGCTAGAGATCTGACGGGGTTTATCTTC.